These 27 T cell receptor beta chains were all obtained from the same sample, sequenced in a study of blood T cell repertoires in COVID-19. Using immunoSEQ multiplex PCR, the repertoire was profiled, and TCRdb retains in-frame clones only, with some absent. This sample yields hundreds of thousands of clones, of which 70% to 90% are seen a single time; 2.3% belongs to the top ten. Sequenced: peripheral blood. The source is a woman aged 55-70 years with COVID-19, enrolled during active disease.

The chain joins TRBV9 to TRBJ1-2; the D is unclear. Trimming shortened V by 4 bases and J by 3 bases, and 16 bases separated the two germline ends. The CDR3 length is 15 residues. Germline lookup yields CDR1 SGDLS and CDR2 YYNGEE. CDR3 loop: CASSLRPDFDYGYTF. The CDR3 DNA follows: TGTGCCAGCAGCCTACGGCCAGACTTTGACTATGGCTACACCTTC.

In this sample, this clone turned up once. The chain carries TRBV7-2 and TRBJ1-2; D might be TRBD1 (6 bases). Trimming took 7 bases from V and 5 from J, leaving 17 bases between them. The germline gives CDR1 SGHTA, CDR2 FQGNSA. There are 14 residues in the CDR3. In nucleotides, the CDR3 is TGTGCCAGCACCCGATGGACAGACCCTTATGGCTACACCTTC. Residues: CASTRWTDPYGYTF.

In its sample, this clone was seen a few times. This chain links TRBV2 with TRBJ1-2, with TRBD1 matching over 11 bases. With 6 bases clipped from V and 6 bases from J, the junction kept 3 bases outside the gene matches. The CDR3 is made up of 13 amino acids. Germline CDR1 SNHLY, CDR2 FYNNEI. CDR3 sequence (DNA): TGTGCCAGCAGAGGACAGGGGGCTCATGGCTACACCTTC. It is translated as CASRGQGAHGYTF.

The chain joins TRBV5-1 to TRBJ1-5; D may be TRBD1 (5 bases). CDR1 and CDR2 from the germline V gene are SGHRS and YFSETQ. V was clipped by 9 bases and J by 0 bases, with 16 bases between them. CDR3 size: 15 residues. The CDR3 here is CANRGEDYSNQPQHF. The CDR3 DNA sequence: TGCGCCAACCGGGGGGAAGATTATAGCAATCAGCCCCAGCATTTT.

The V gene is TRBV6-6, the J gene TRBJ1-4; D gene unclear. V gave up 7 bases and J gave up 5 bases, with 11 bases separating them. The CDR3 has 13 amino acids. Germline CDR1 is MNHNY and CDR2 is SVGAGI (reference sequence). The CDR3 reads CASIGRPNEKLFF. The CDR3 coding sequence is TGTGCCAGCATTGGCAGGCCAAATGAAAAACTGTTTTTT.

This clone is a singleton in its sample. The J gene is TRBJ2-1, the V gene TRBV7-3; 9 bases fit TRBD1. Per the germline V gene, CDR1 is SGHTA and CDR2 is FQGTGA. The CDR3 has 14 residues. Losses at the gene ends were 8 bases for V and 4 bases for J; bases not matched to a gene: 6. CDR3 in DNA: TGTGCCAGCGGAACCGGGACAGGGTACAATGAGCAGTTCTTC. Translating it yields CASGTGTGYNEQFF.

The rearrangement joins TRBV5-1 to TRBJ2-7, with a weak D call TRBD1 (5 bases). V dropped 4 bases and J dropped 2 bases, with 13 bases sitting between them. Germline lookup yields CDR1 SGHRS and CDR2 YFSETQ. The CDR3 is 14 amino acids. Written as DNA, the CDR3 is TGCGCCAGCAGCAGTCAGGGTCTAGCCTACGAGCAGTACTTC. Translation gives CASSSQGLAYEQYF.

V gene TRBV10-2 combines with J gene TRBJ1-1; D remains ambiguous. Trimming removed 5 bases at V and 3 bases at J, with 10 bases between. Germline CDR1 and CDR2: WSHSY and SAAADI. This CDR3 is 13 amino acids long. CDR3 protein: CASSPLADTEAFF. The CDR3, as DNA: TGCGCCAGCAGTCCCCTTGCGGACACTGAAGCTTTCTTT.

The J gene is TRBJ1-1, the V gene TRBV3-1 (or the pseudogene TRBV3-2); D not resolved. The CDR3 is made up of 11 amino acids. The V gene's germline CDR1 is LGHDT and CDR2 YNNKEL (reference sequence). The germline V and J ends were trimmed by 4 bases and 5 bases, with 5 bases remaining between them. The CDR3 DNA sequence: TGTGCCAGCAGCCTCGGGACTGAAGCTTTCTTT. Residues: CASSLGTEAFF.

The CDR3 sequence is CASSQDSGLGTDTQYF. CDR3 sequence (DNA): TGTGCCAGCAGCCAAGATTCGGGACTAGGCACAGATACGCAGTATTTT. The chain carries TRBV3-1 (or the pseudogene TRBV3-2) and TRBJ2-3; 8 bases match TRBD2. The V segment lost 0 bases and the J segment 1 base; nucleotides outside the gene matches: 3. The CDR3 has 16 residues. Germline CDR1 is LGHDT and CDR2 is YNNKEL (reference sequence).

Only a few counts were recorded for this clone. The gene calls are TRBV28 and TRBJ1-2; TRBD1 aligns across 9 bases. Trimming removed 8 bases from V and 8 bases from J; junction bases left unmatched: 9. The CDR3 contains 13 residues. In germline, CDR1 is MDHEN, CDR2 SYDVKM. In DNA form, the CDR3 reads TGTGCCAGCGGTACAGGGGGCGTCGAGGGCTACACCTTC. It yields the protein CASGTGGVEGYTF.

This chain joins TRBV18 and TRBJ2-7, with a possible D match to TRBD2 (7 bases). The CDR3 sequence is 13 residues long. CDR1 and CDR2 (germline): KGHSH, LQKENI. With 7 bases removed from V and 5 bases from J, the gap between germline ends came to 15 bases. CDR3 region: CASWSGGQNEQYF. The CDR3 nucleotides read TGTGCCAGCTGGTCGGGGGGCCAAAACGAGCAGTACTTC.

The chain carries TRBV29-1 and TRBJ2-7; D is unclear. The V gene's germline CDR1 is SQVTM and CDR2 ANQGSEA. The CDR3 extends over 12 amino acids. V shed 5 bases and J shed 0 bases, with 8 bases lying between them. For the CDR3, the DNA is TGCAGCGTTTCCCATAGCTCCTACGAGCAGTACTTC. Translating it yields CSVSHSSYEQYF.

The gene calls are TRBV19 and TRBJ1-2; D remains ambiguous. The CDR3 totals 16 residues. Trimming pared 4 bases from V and 5 bases from J, leaving 20 bases between. The germline V gene encodes CDR1 LNHDA and CDR2 SQIVND (reference sequence). The CDR3, as DNA: TGTGCCAGTAGTACCCCCCGGGAGTCCCCCTCTTATGGCTACACCTTC. It is translated as CASSTPRESPSYGYTF. The full variable domain, in which reference TRBV19 and TRBJ1-2 provide the parts outside the CDR3, is DGGITQSPKYLFRKEGQNVTLSCEQNLNHDAMYWYRQDPGQGLRLIYYSQIVNDFQKGDIAEGYSVSREKKESFPLTVTSAQKNPTAFYLCASSTPRESPSYGYTFGSGTRLTVV.

The chain carries TRBV6-6 and TRBJ1-2; D unresolved. Germline V CDR1 and CDR2: MNHNY, SVGAGI (reference sequence). The CDR3 extends over 12 amino acids. Trimming removed 0 bases from V and 8 bases from J, with 7 bases in between. This CDR3 reads CASSYSMAGYTF. As DNA, the CDR3 is TGTGCCAGCAGTTACTCCATGGCCGGCTACACCTTC.

The J gene is TRBJ2-1, the V gene TRBV27, with 10 bases aligning to TRBD1. J was trimmed by 7 bases and V by 7 bases; bases with no gene match: 7. The CDR3 extends over 14 amino acids. Germline CDR1 is MNHEY and CDR2 is SMNVEV (reference sequence). CDR3 protein: CASNPGQGSNEQFF. The CDR3 DNA is TGTGCCAGCAACCCGGGACAGGGGTCGAATGAGCAGTTCTTC.

The chain combines TRBV7-3 with TRBJ1-2; 8 nucleotides line up with TRBD1. Germline trimming cut 5 bases from V and 7 bases from J; bases unmatched to any gene: 12. The CDR3 is 15 amino acids. Germline V gene sequence: CDR1 SGHTA, CDR2 FQGTGA. Here the CDR3 DNA reads TGTGCCAGCAGCCTCACGACAGGGGCCCCCTTTGGCTACACCTTC. Translation: CASSLTTGAPFGYTF.

V usage is TRBV5-1 and J usage is TRBJ2-2, with no clear D. The V and J ends lost 2 bases and 1 base respectively, with 6 bases between them. The CDR3 is 14 residues long. The germline V gene encodes CDR1 SGHRS and CDR2 YFSETQ. In nucleotides, the CDR3 is TGCGCCAGCAGCTTTACACGGAACACCGGGGAGCTGTTTTTT. Protein: CASSFTRNTGELFF.

In its sample, this clone was seen once. The V gene is TRBV9, the J gene TRBJ2-3; D may be TRBD2 (6 bases). Trimming took 1 base from V and 0 from J, leaving 12 bases between them. Per the germline V gene, CDR1 is SGDLS and CDR2 is YYNGEE. This CDR3 spans 16 amino acids. Here the CDR3 reads CASSVLAGSSTDTQYF. CDR3 nucleotide sequence: TGTGCCAGCAGCGTATTGGCGGGGAGTAGCACAGATACGCAGTATTTT.

The CDR3 nucleotides read TGTGCCAGCAGTCTGAAGACAGGGAGGATTCTCTATGGCTACACCTTC. Its protein product is CASSLKTGRILYGYTF. J is TRBJ1-2 and V is TRBV28; 7 bases match TRBD1. Trimming took 5 bases from V and 4 from J; bases not matched to a gene: 13. Per germline, CDR1 MDHEN and CDR2 SYDVKM. The CDR3 is 16 amino acids.

The J gene is TRBJ1-6, the V gene TRBV6-1; no clear D. CDR1 is MNHNS and CDR2 is SASEGT in the germline V gene. V was cut by 2 bases and J by 8 bases, with 13 bases left in between. The CDR3 has 15 residues. CDR3 amino acids: CASSEIDHTYSPLHF. DNA for the CDR3: TGTGCCAGCAGTGAAATCGATCACACCTATTCACCCCTCCACTTT.

The rearrangement uses TRBV14 and TRBJ1-4; no firm D call. The length of the CDR3 is 14 residues. V was cut by 4 bases and J by 11 bases, with 17 bases left in between. Germline CDR1 reads SGHDN; CDR2 reads FVKESK. CDR3 sequence (DNA): TGTGCCAGCAGCCGGGAGGTTACTCAAGGGAAACTGTTTTTT. Protein: CASSREVTQGKLFF.

The chain links TRBV19 to TRBJ1-2; 9 bases agree with TRBD1. This CDR3 is 15 amino acids long. Trimming removed 6 bases from V and 5 bases from J; junction bases left unmatched: 10. The germline V gene has CDR1 LNHDA and CDR2 SQIVND (reference sequence). The DNA for the CDR3 is TGTGCCAGTAGGGACTCGGGACAGGGAATTTATGGCTACACCTTC. Protein product: CASRDSGQGIYGYTF. Full variable domain (remainder filled in from reference TRBV19 and TRBJ1-2): DGGITQSPKYLFRKEGQNVTLSCEQNLNHDAMYWYRQDPGQGLRLIYYSQIVNDFQKGDIAEGYSVSREKKESFPLTVTSAQKNPTAFYLCASRDSGQGIYGYTFGSGTRLTVV.

The rearrangement uses TRBV5-4 and TRBJ1-1; D not resolved. Germline V gene lookup returns CDR1 SGHNT and CDR2 YYREEE (reference sequence). V was shortened by 4 bases and J by 1 base, with 14 bases between the two germline ends. The CDR3 has 15 amino acids. The CDR3 sequence: CASSPKERRNTEAFF. The CDR3 DNA sequence: TGTGCCAGCAGCCCGAAGGAGAGGCGGAACACTGAAGCTTTCTTT.

This clone has a single count. The J gene is TRBJ1-4, the V gene TRBV6-1; TRBD1 agrees at 7 bases. The CDR3 consists of 18 residues. The germline V gene has CDR1 MNHNS and CDR2 SASEGT. Unmatched junction bases numbered 15, after V lost 0 bases and J lost 8 bases. In DNA form, the CDR3 reads TGTGCCAGCAGTGAAGCCGCAGGGGGGCTAATGGGAAAAGAAAAACTGTTTTTT. It codes for CASSEAAGGLMGKEKLFF.

CDR3 protein: CASSFSRGAEAFF. Here the CDR3 DNA reads TGTGCCAGCAGCTTCTCCAGGGGCGCTGAAGCTTTCTTT. This sequence joins TRBV5-8 and TRBJ1-1; TRBD1 is a possible D gene (6 bases). In germline, CDR1 is SGHTS, CDR2 YDEGEE. The CDR3 sequence is 13 residues long. Trimming took off 2 bases at V and 6 bases at J, with 11 bases between the two ends.

The V gene is TRBV11-2, the J gene TRBJ1-1, with TRBD1 identical over 7 bases. V trimming: 5 bases; J trimming: 6 bases; junction bases outside the gene matches: 6. CDR3 length: 13 residues. Per the germline V gene, CDR1 is SGHAT and CDR2 is FQNNGV. Here the CDR3 reads CASSGRGLAEAFF. The CDR3 DNA reads as TGTGCCAGCAGCGGAAGGGGGCTCGCTGAAGCTTTCTTT.